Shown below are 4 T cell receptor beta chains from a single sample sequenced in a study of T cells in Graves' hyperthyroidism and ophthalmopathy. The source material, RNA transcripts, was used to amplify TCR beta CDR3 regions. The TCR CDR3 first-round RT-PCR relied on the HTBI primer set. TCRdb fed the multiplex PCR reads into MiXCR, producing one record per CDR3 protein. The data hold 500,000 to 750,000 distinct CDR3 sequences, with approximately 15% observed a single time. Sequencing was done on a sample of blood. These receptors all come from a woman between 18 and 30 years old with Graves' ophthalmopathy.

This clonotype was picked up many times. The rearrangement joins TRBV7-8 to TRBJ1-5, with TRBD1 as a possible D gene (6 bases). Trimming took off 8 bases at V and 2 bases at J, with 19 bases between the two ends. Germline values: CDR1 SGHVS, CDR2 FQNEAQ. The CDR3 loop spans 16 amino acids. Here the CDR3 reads CASVKTGLYGNQPQHF. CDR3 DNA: TGTGCCAGCGTAAAGACAGGATTGTATGGCAATCAGCCCCAGCATTTT.

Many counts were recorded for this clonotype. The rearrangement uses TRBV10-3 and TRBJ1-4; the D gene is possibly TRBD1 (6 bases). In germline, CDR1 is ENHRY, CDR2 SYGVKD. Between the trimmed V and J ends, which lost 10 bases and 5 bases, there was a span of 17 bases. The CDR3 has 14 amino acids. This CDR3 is CATKRGQGNEKLFF. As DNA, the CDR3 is TGTGCCACCAAACGGGGGCAGGGGAATGAAAAACTGTTTTTT.

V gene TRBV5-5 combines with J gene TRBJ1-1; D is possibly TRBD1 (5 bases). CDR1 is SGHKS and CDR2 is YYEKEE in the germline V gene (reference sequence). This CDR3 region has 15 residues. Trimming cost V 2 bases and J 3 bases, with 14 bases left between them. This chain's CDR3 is CASSFGGKAYTEAFF. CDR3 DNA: TGTGCCAGCAGCTTTGGGGGAAAGGCGTACACTGAAGCTTTCTTT.

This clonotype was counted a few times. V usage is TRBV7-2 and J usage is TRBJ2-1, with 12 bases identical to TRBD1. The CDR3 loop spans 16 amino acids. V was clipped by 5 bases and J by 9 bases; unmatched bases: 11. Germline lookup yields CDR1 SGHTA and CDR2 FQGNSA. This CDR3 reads CASSLFPGQGAGEQFF. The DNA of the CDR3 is TGTGCCAGCAGCCTTTTCCCGGGACAGGGGGCGGGTGAGCAGTTCTTC.